What follows are 19 T cell receptor beta chains derived from one specimen sequenced in a study of sequential checkpoint blockade in melanoma. Generated by immunoSEQ multiplex PCR, the TCRdb table keeps only in-frame clones and is missing some. This sample has about 860 clones, with about 24% found just once. This sample's treatment: randomized to nivolumab then ipilimumab (arm A) or the reverse (arm B). The sample consisted of tumor tissue (inferred from file names), taken from a patient given nivolumab and ipilimumab in sequence. The receptor source for this set is a human donor with melanoma.

This chain links TRBV29-1 with TRBJ1-2, with 7 bases lining up with TRBD1. CDR3 size: 13 residues. V shed 3 bases and J 5 bases; nucleotides not matched to a gene: 6. CDR1 is SQVTM and CDR2 is ANQGSEA in the germline V gene. The CDR3 nucleotides are TGCAGCGTTGACAGGGGACAGATTTATGGCTACACCTTC. This sequence encodes CSVDRGQIYGYTF.

CDR3 nucleotide sequence: TGTGCCAGCTCACCAGTTGGCGGGGTGGGCACAGATACGCAGTATTTT. Its translation is CASSPVGGVGTDTQYF. The V and J genes are TRBV18 and TRBJ2-3, with D tentatively TRBD2 (6 bases). The germline gives CDR1 KGHSH, CDR2 LQKENI. The CDR3 has 16 residues. V was trimmed by 2 bases and J by 1 base, leaving 13 bases between them.

This chain uses TRBV5-1 with TRBJ1-1; TRBD1 aligns across 9 bases. The V segment lost 4 bases and the J segment 5 bases; nucleotides outside the gene matches: 6. This CDR3 region has 14 residues. Looked up from germline, CDR1 is SGHRS and CDR2 is YFSETQ. The CDR3 sequence: CASSTGTGTTEAFF. In DNA form, the CDR3 reads TGCGCCAGCAGCACCGGGACAGGGACGACTGAAGCTTTCTTT.

J is TRBJ2-5 and V is TRBV10-2, with 8 nucleotides matching TRBD2. Germline V gene lookup returns CDR1 WSHSY and CDR2 SAAADI. The CDR3 runs 15 residues. V dropped 0 bases and J dropped 1; count of bases not matched to a gene: 1. The DNA for the CDR3 is TGCGCCAGCAGTGAGTCAACTAGCGGCCAAGAGACCCAGTACTTC. It is translated as CASSESTSGQETQYF.

The rearrangement joins TRBV19 to TRBJ1-5; D unresolved. Germline lookup yields CDR1 LNHDA and CDR2 SQIVND (reference sequence). The CDR3 is 16 amino acids. Trimming took off 5 bases at V and 1 base at J, with 15 bases between the two ends. For the CDR3, the DNA is TGTGCCAGTAGTCCTCCGGGGAGAGGGAGCAATCAGCCCCAGCATTTT. Translating gives CASSPPGRGSNQPQHF. Complete variable domain (other parts from reference TRBV19 and TRBJ1-5): DGGITQSPKYLFRKEGQNVTLSCEQNLNHDAMYWYRQDPGQGLRLIYYSQIVNDFQKGDIAEGYSVSREKKESFPLTVTSAQKNPTAFYLCASSPPGRGSNQPQHFGDGTRLSIL.

This clone was recorded a few times. The junction departs from the called germline gene at one end, perhaps through a read error. This rearrangement joins TRBV6-4 to TRBJ2-7; possibly TRBD1 for D (7 bases). The germline V gene has CDR1 MRHNA and CDR2 SNTAGT. This CDR3 is 12 amino acids long. The CDR3 DNA sequence: TGTGCCAGCAGTTACCCCAGCAGGGGGGCGTTCTTC. Its translation is CASSYPSRGAFF.

This chain joins TRBV11-3 and TRBJ1-2; 7 bases align to TRBD1. There are 15 residues in the CDR3. Germline assignment: CDR1 SGHNT and CDR2 YENEEA. V lost 0 bases, J lost 2 bases, and 3 bases stayed unmatched. CDR3 loop: CASSLDPGQNYGYTF. The CDR3 DNA follows: TGTGCCAGCAGCTTAGACCCGGGACAGAACTATGGCTACACCTTC.

This clone rates as medium-sized. V usage is TRBV11-3 and J usage is TRBJ1-1; D gene ambiguous. Germline CDR1 SGHNT, CDR2 YENEEA. Trimming left V 6 bases short and J 7 bases short, with 18 bases between. The CDR3 contains 14 residues. The CDR3 DNA is TGTGCCAGCAGAAAAGAGCGGGGTGATATTGAAGCTTTCTTT. Protein sequence: CASRKERGDIEAFF.

The J gene is TRBJ1-1, the V gene TRBV5-1; 9 bases line up with TRBD1. The junction had 11 bases not matched to a gene; V was cut back by 1 base and J by 4 bases. The germline V gene has CDR1 SGHRS and CDR2 YFSETQ. CDR3 length equals 17 residues. CDR3 DNA: TGCGCCAGCAGCTTGCGAGTCGACAGGGGGGTCATCACTGAAGCTTTCTTT. This encodes CASSLRVDRGVITEAFF.

The chain is built from TRBV19 and TRBJ2-1, with D perhaps matching TRBD1 or TRBD2 (6 bases each). The CDR3 extends over 13 amino acids. V lost 8 bases to trimming and J lost 7 bases, with 15 bases between them. Per germline, CDR1 LNHDA and CDR2 SQIVND (reference sequence). The CDR3 sequence is CASLGGPRNEQFF. In DNA form, the CDR3 reads TGTGCCAGTCTCGGGGGCCCTCGAAATGAGCAGTTCTTC.

This clone was counted only a few times. The V gene is TRBV11-3, the J gene TRBJ2-5; no firm D call. Per the germline V gene, CDR1 is SGHNT and CDR2 is YENEEA. V lost 3 bases and J lost 5, with 13 bases in between. The length of the CDR3 is 14 residues. CDR3 nucleotide sequence: TGTGCCAGCAGCTTCTCATCGGGTGTGGAGACCCAGTACTTC. Translation: CASSFSSGVETQYF.

V and J are TRBV23-1 and TRBJ1-1, with D tentatively TRBD1 (5 bases). TRBV23-1 is filed as an ORF, its function uncertain. The CDR3 spans 13 residues. V gave up 6 bases and J gave up 4 bases, with 12 bases separating them. The CDR3 region is CASSLFQGTEAFF. The CDR3 DNA reads TGCGCCAGCAGCTTGTTCCAGGGCACTGAAGCTTTCTTT.

V usage is TRBV5-1 and J usage is TRBJ2-7; 9 bases are a match to TRBD2. Losses at the gene ends were 2 bases for V and 0 bases for J; bases not matched to a gene: 6. CDR3 length: 16 amino acids. In germline, CDR1 is SGHRS, CDR2 YFSETQ. CDR3 protein: CASSFSGGQFSYEQYF. The CDR3 nucleotides read TGCGCCAGCAGCTTTAGCGGGGGCCAATTCTCCTACGAGCAGTACTTC. The whole variable domain, remainder taken from reference TRBV5-1 and TRBJ2-7, is KAGVTQTPRYLIKTRGQQVTLSCSPISGHRSVSWYQQTPGQGLQFLFEYFSETQRNKGNFPGRFSGRQFSNSRSEMNVSTLELGDSALYLCASSFSGGQFSYEQYFGPGTRLTVT.

The V call is TRBV19, the J call TRBJ2-2; 7 nucleotides line up with TRBD1. Losses at the gene ends were 4 bases for V and 1 base for J; bases not matched to a gene: 0. This CDR3 region has 14 residues. Germline V gene lookup returns CDR1 LNHDA and CDR2 SQIVND (reference sequence). CDR3 region: CASSRDRNTGELFF. For the CDR3, the DNA is TGTGCCAGTAGTAGGGACAGGAACACCGGGGAGCTGTTTTTT.

This clone is labeled large. The gene calls are TRBV9 and TRBJ2-5, with 12 bases matching TRBD2. After removal of 6 bases from V and 4 bases from J, the junction contained 4 bases not matched to a gene. The germline V gene has CDR1 SGDLS and CDR2 YYNGEE. CDR3 length: 14 amino acids. The CDR3 reads CASTLGLAGETQYF. CDR3 in DNA: TGTGCCAGCACCTTGGGACTAGCGGGAGAGACCCAGTACTTC.

This clone came up a few times. The chain employs TRBV11-3 and TRBJ1-4; D remains ambiguous. The V end was cut by 3 bases, the J end by 6 bases, with 23 bases between. This CDR3 is built from 18 residues. Germline-derived CDR1 and CDR2 are SGHNT and YENEEA. The CDR3 protein is CASSLAPGFWIPYEKLFF. The CDR3 bases are TGTGCCAGCAGCTTGGCCCCCGGGTTTTGGATTCCATATGAAAAACTGTTTTTT. Full variable domain (missing parts from reference TRBV11-3 and TRBJ1-4): EAGVVQSPRYKIIEKKQPVAFWCNPISGHNTLYWYLQNLGQGPELLIRYENEEAVDDSQLPKDRFSAERLKGVDSTLKIQPAELGDSAVYLCASSLAPGFWIPYEKLFFGSGTQLSVL.

V and J are TRBV7-6 and TRBJ2-5, with 8 bases fitting TRBD2. The CDR3 extends over 15 amino acids. Germline CDR1 reads SGHVS; CDR2 reads FNYEAQ. The trim removed 1 base at V and 7 bases at J, leaving 8 bases unmatched. The CDR3 nucleotides read TGTGCCAGCAGCTTAGGGGCGGGAGGCCAGGGGACCCAGTACTTC. Protein sequence: CASSLGAGGQGTQYF.

The gene calls are TRBV11-3 and TRBJ2-1, with 7 nucleotides matching TRBD1. This CDR3 contains 17 residues. Germline CDR1 and CDR2: SGHNT and YENEEA. Germline trimming cut 5 bases from V and 3 bases from J; bases unmatched to any gene: 13. The CDR3 nucleotides read TGTGCCAGCAGCCTACGATCCGGGACAGATTACTACAATGAGCAGTTCTTC. Translation: CASSLRSGTDYYNEQFF.

The gene calls are TRBV29-1 and TRBJ2-7; TRBD2 matches at 8 bases. Trimming at V came to 2 bases and at J to 1 base, leaving 7 bases not matched to a gene. Germline CDR1 SQVTM, CDR2 ANQGSEA. CDR3 size: 15 residues. In nucleotides, the CDR3 is TGCAGCGTTGAAAGTAGCGGGATAGCGTCCTACGAGCAGTACTTC. Protein sequence: CSVESSGIASYEQYF.